The T cell receptor beta chain under discussion was sequenced for a study of siplizumab effects on memory and regulatory T cells. Produced via immunoSEQ multiplex PCR; TCRdb's table is partial and in-frame only. The sample shows 90,000 to 120,000 clones, over 90% of them seen only once. This CDR3 spans 13 amino acids. The ends lost 3 bases at V and 9 bases at J; junction bases unmatched: 7. Germline V gene lookup returns CDR1 GTSNPN and CDR2 SVGIG (reference sequence). The specimen sequenced was Tregs sorted from blood. This chain joins TRBV30 and TRBJ2-1; 8 nucleotides line up with TRBD2. This sequence originates from a human donor in good health. The CDR3 nucleotides read TGTGCCTGGAGGAGGGCGGGGGGCGGTGAGCAGTTCTTC. This sequence encodes CAWRRAGGGEQFF.